The T cell receptor (beta chain) described here comes from a study of chemoradiotherapy in HPV16-positive cancers. Study-level findings and limits: The functional HPV-specific definition rests on just a couple of HPV16-positive patients.

On this clone: The antigen is undetermined.

The CDR3 runs 15 residues. Trimming shortened V by 1 base and J by 6 bases, and 15 bases separated the two germline ends. The V gene's germline CDR1 is SGHAT and CDR2 FQNNGV. Samples were taken several times over chemoradiotherapy. Assay: immunoSEQ multiplex PCR; the TCRdb copy retains only in-frame clones and omits some. This sample yields thousands of clones, of which roughly 79% are seen a single time; around 7.7% belongs to the top ten. This sequence joins TRBV11-2 and TRBJ2-5; D is perhaps TRBD1 or TRBD2 (6 bases each). This clonotype originated in a human donor with HPV-associated anogenital cancer. The sample was acquired from a patient who underwent chemoradiotherapy. CDR3 loop: CASSLASGGGQTQYF. The CDR3 coding sequence is TGTGCCAGCAGCTTAGCTTCCGGGGGCGGACAGACCCAGTACTTC.